A selection of T cell receptor beta chains follows, all from one sample in a study of blood T cell repertoires in COVID-19. Clones were read by immunoSEQ multiplex PCR, and TCRdb kept only the in-frame ones, dropping some. The sample consists of 85,000 to 110,000 clones, about 85% of them appearing once. The specimen sequenced was peripheral blood. The receptors shown here come from a man aged 45-65 years in a cohort sampled during active COVID-19. The CDR3 runs from the conserved cysteine through the conserved F or W. Each record gives: V gene, clone size, D gene, J gene, CDR3 DNA, CDR3 protein. A D gene is named only where the DNA matches it firmly. Size is stated for part of the rows, as once, few or many counts, or as a class when the clone is expanded.

v_gene: TRBV5-1; abundance: .; d_gene: TRBD1; j_gene: TRBJ2-3; CDR3nt: TGCGCCAGCAGCTTGGGAGACAGGGTCGAGGATACGCAGTATTTT; CDR3aa: CASSLGDRVEDTQYF
v_gene: TRBV18; abundance: .; d_gene: TRBD2; j_gene: TRBJ2-3; CDR3nt: TGTGCCACCGGGGGGGCCATAGATACGCAGTATTTT; CDR3aa: CATGGAIDTQYF
v_gene: TRBV19; abundance: .; d_gene: .; j_gene: TRBJ2-2; CDR3nt: TGTGCCAGTAGATGGACGGGGGAAAGCGGGGAGCTGTTTTTT; CDR3aa: CASRWTGESGELFF
v_gene: TRBV14; abundance: .; d_gene: .; j_gene: TRBJ1-4; CDR3nt: TGTGCCAGCAGCCAGACCGTGGAGAATAACGAAAAACTGTTTTTT; CDR3aa: CASSQTVENNEKLFF
v_gene: TRBV24-1; abundance: .; d_gene: TRBD1; j_gene: TRBJ2-3; CDR3nt: TGTGCCACCAGTGATCCAAGGACAGGGAAGACAGATACGCAGTATTTT; CDR3aa: CATSDPRTGKTDTQYF
v_gene: TRBV6-6; abundance: .; d_gene: .; j_gene: TRBJ1-6; CDR3nt: TGTGCCACCTTGGAGGAGAGCTCCTATAATTCACCCCTCCACTTT; CDR3aa: CATLEESSYNSPLHF
v_gene: TRBV12-5; abundance: .; d_gene: TRBD1; j_gene: TRBJ1-2; CDR3nt: TGTGCTAGTGGTTGGACAGGGAGCGGCTACACCTTC; CDR3aa: CASGWTGSGYTF
v_gene: TRBV5-6; abundance: once; d_gene: .; j_gene: TRBJ2-1; CDR3nt: TGTGCCAGCAGCAGAGGAGCGACGGACAATGAGCAGTTCTTC; CDR3aa: CASSRGATDNEQFF
v_gene: TRBV2; abundance: .; d_gene: .; j_gene: TRBJ1-5; CDR3nt: TGTGCCACCAGGCCCGTTACAAGTTATGAACAGCCCCAGCATTTT; CDR3aa: CATRPVTSYEQPQHF
v_gene: TRBV4-2; abundance: .; d_gene: .; j_gene: TRBJ1-3; CDR3nt: TGTGCCAGCAGCCAAGGGGTCAAAGGGAGTGCGTCTGGAAACACCATATATTTT; CDR3aa: CASSQGVKGSASGNTIYF
v_gene: TRBV7-6; abundance: few; d_gene: .; j_gene: TRBJ2-2; CDR3nt: TGTGCCAGCAGCTTAAGTTGGCCCCCCGGGGAGCTGTTTTTT; CDR3aa: CASSLSWPPGELFF
v_gene: TRBV10-1; abundance: .; d_gene: TRBD2; j_gene: TRBJ2-1; CDR3nt: TGCGCCAGCACCCCCGCCCCACAACGCGGGGGGACCGTCAATGAGCAGTTCTTC; CDR3aa: CASTPAPQRGGTVNEQFF
v_gene: TRBV27; abundance: .; d_gene: TRBD1; j_gene: TRBJ1-2; CDR3nt: TGTGCCAGCTCGACAGGGACTCCCTATGGCTACACCTTC; CDR3aa: CASSTGTPYGYTF